The 23 T cell receptor beta chains reported below all come from one sample, sequenced in a study of post-analysis software for immune sequencing data. The study's findings and limits: A few TRBV segments occurring more often in patients than controls included TRBV5-6, TRBV5-1 and TRBV20-1.

Unique molecular identifiers were carried by the TCR beta cDNA libraries. TCRdb re-called the PCR reads through MiXCR, storing one row per CDR3 protein. This sample has about 190,000 distinct CDR3 sequences, with 29% found just once. These receptors have no known antigen. The sample taken for sequencing was blood. The origin of the receptors is a girl between 2 and 17 years old with multiple sclerosis.

This clonotype was counted once. A read error may be the cause here, since a much bigger clone is one base away. This rearrangement joins TRBV28 to TRBJ2-7; 7 bases align to TRBD2. The junction had 9 bases not matched to a gene; V was cut back by 8 bases and J by 2 bases. The CDR3 length is 14 residues. The germline V gene has CDR1 MDHEN and CDR2 SYDVKM. The CDR3 here is CASPPSGEPYEQYF. CDR3 nucleotides: TGTGCCAGCCCGCCCAGCGGGGAACCCTACGAGCAGTACTTC.

Turning to this clonotype: A much larger clone lies one base from this, so it may be a read error. This chain links TRBV2 with TRBJ2-3; the D is unclear. In germline, CDR1 is SNHLY, CDR2 FYNNEI. CDR3 length equals 11 residues. This CDR3 reads CLQQSGDTQYF. DNA for the CDR3: TGTCTCCAGCAATCCGGGGATACGCAGTATTTT.

The chain is built from TRBV3-1 and TRBJ2-2, with a weak D call TRBD1 (7 bases). The CDR3 has 15 amino acids. Trimming stripped 7 bases from V and 2 bases from J, with 14 bases between. Germline loops: CDR1 LGHDT, CDR2 YNNKEL (reference sequence). The DNA for the CDR3 is TGTGCCAGCAAGGAGGGGGCAAGCAACACCGGGGAGCTGTTTTTT. Translation: CASKEGASNTGELFF.

A few counts support this clonotype. The genes are TRBV20-1 and TRBJ1-2, with unresolved D. This CDR3 spans 15 amino acids. V was shortened by 1 base and J by 7 bases, with 19 bases between the two germline ends. Germline CDR1 DFQATT, CDR2 SNEGSKA (reference sequence). This chain's CDR3 is CSARGSTSGPIGYTF. Here the CDR3 DNA reads TGCAGTGCTAGAGGTAGCACCTCTGGCCCTATTGGCTACACCTTC.

This clonotype was seen at least ten times. The V call is TRBV6-5, the J call TRBJ2-4, with D uncertain. V was trimmed by 0 bases and J by 0 bases, leaving 12 bases between them. CDR1 and CDR2 from the germline V gene are MNHEY and SVGAGI. This CDR3 region has 17 residues. Here the CDR3 reads CASSYSMDPLAKNIQYF. The CDR3 DNA reads as TGTGCCAGCAGTTACTCGATGGACCCACTAGCCAAAAACATTCAGTACTTC.

This clonotype was observed at least ten times. The chain combines TRBV6-5 with TRBJ2-6, with a possible D match to TRBD1 (7 bases). Germline V gene data show CDR1 as MNHEY and CDR2 as SVGAGI. The CDR3 loop spans 17 amino acids. The V gene lost 0 bases and the J gene lost 2 bases, with 11 bases spanning the gap. CDR3 residues: CASSYSEGAPGANVLTF. The CDR3 region has the DNA TGTGCCAGCAGTTACTCGGAGGGGGCGCCTGGGGCCAACGTCCTGACTTTC.

Remarks on this clonotype: This may be a read error: a much more frequent sequence differs by one nucleotide. No conserved phenylalanine or tryptophan ends this CDR3, so it is likely a read error. This chain uses TRBV20-1 with TRBJ2-4, with 8 bases identical to TRBD2. Germline V lookup: CDR1 DFQATT, CDR2 SNEGSKA (reference sequence). V lost 5 bases, J lost 8 bases, and 8 bases stayed unmatched. CDR3 length: 13 residues. CDR3 region: CSAWEAGADIQYS. In DNA, the CDR3 is TGCAGTGCTTGGGAAGCGGGAGCGGACATTCAGTACTCC.

This clonotype has more than one count but fewer than ten. The chain employs TRBV28 and TRBJ1-2; 10 bases are a match to TRBD1. V shed 7 bases and J 8 bases; nucleotides not matched to a gene: 7. The CDR3 is 13 residues long. Per the germline V gene, CDR1 is MDHEN and CDR2 is SYDVKM. The CDR3 region has the DNA TGTGCCAGCACACGAGGACAGGGGGGGGGCTACACCTTC. This translates into CASTRGQGGGYTF.

This clonotype showed up many times. The rearrangement uses TRBV11-2 and TRBJ2-4; no clear D gene. The CDR3 is 19 amino acids. Germline values: CDR1 SGHAT, CDR2 FQNNGV. The V gene lost 0 bases and the J gene lost 0 bases, with 18 bases spanning the gap. CDR3 amino acids: CASSLDPAWADLAKNIQYF. CDR3 bases: TGTGCCAGCAGCTTAGATCCGGCGTGGGCAGATCTAGCCAAAAACATTCAGTACTTC.

This clonotype was recorded many times. The chain recombines TRBV12-3 or TRBV12-4 with TRBJ2-7; D may be TRBD2 (6 bases). V lost 3 bases to trimming and J lost 3 bases, with 12 bases between them. This CDR3 is 14 amino acids long. As DNA, the CDR3 is TGTGCCAGCAGTTTCGCAGGTAGCGGCTACGAGCAGTACTTC. Its translation is CASSFAGSGYEQYF.

The V and J genes are TRBV5-1 and TRBJ1-1; D possibly corresponds to TRBD1 (6 bases). CDR3 length: 12 amino acids. The V gene's germline CDR1 is SGHRS and CDR2 YFSETQ. The ends were cut back, 0 bases at V and 10 bases at J, with 10 bases in the middle. The CDR3 DNA reads TGCGCCAGCAGCTTGGACAGGGTCGGAGCTTTCTTT. As protein: CASSLDRVGAFF.

The chain carries TRBV5-1 and TRBJ1-5; 8 bases are shared with TRBD1. With V trimmed by 0 bases and J by 4 bases, 9 bases remained unmatched. The CDR3 has 17 residues. Germline V gene lookup returns CDR1 SGHRS and CDR2 YFSETQ. The CDR3 nucleotides read TGCGCCAGCAGCTTGGATCCCAGGGGGCTAGGGAATCAGCCCCAGCATTTT. The encoded protein is CASSLDPRGLGNQPQHF.

In its sample, this clonotype was seen once. The chain uses TRBV5-4 and TRBJ2-2; the match to TRBD1 covers 9 bases. After removal of 3 bases from V and 0 bases from J, the junction contained 12 bases not matched to a gene. Germline values: CDR1 SGHNT, CDR2 YYREEE (reference sequence). This CDR3 has 19 residues. CDR3 amino acids: CASSSTPGQGLANTGELFF. The CDR3 DNA reads TGTGCCAGCAGCTCGACTCCGGGACAGGGCCTCGCGAACACCGGGGAGCTGTTTTTT.

This clonotype appeared a few times. The chain employs TRBV20-1 and TRBJ2-7; no firm D call. Germline CDR1 DFQATT, CDR2 SNEGSKA (reference sequence). Trimming left V 2 bases short and J 0 bases short, with 11 bases between. This CDR3 contains 14 residues. The CDR3 DNA is TGCAGTGCTAGATGGCTCCCCAACTCCTACGAGCAGTACTTC. It encodes CSARWLPNSYEQYF.

The chain combines TRBV5-1 with TRBJ1-4; no firm D call. V dropped 3 bases and J dropped 8 bases, with 17 bases sitting between them. The V gene's germline CDR1 is SGHRS and CDR2 YFSETQ. The CDR3 runs 15 residues. The CDR3 nucleotides are TGCGCCAGCAGCTCGGAAGGGTCGGCGGGCGAAAAACTGTTTTTT. This translates into CASSSEGSAGEKLFF.

Many counts were recorded for this clonotype. Germline is not matched at one junction end, which may reflect a read error. The chain couples TRBV6-5 to TRBJ2-5, with D possibly TRBD1 on 6 matching bases. Germline CDR1 MNHEY, CDR2 SVGAGI. The CDR3 loop spans 15 amino acids. CDR3 residues: CASSSGTLHQETQYF. CDR3 DNA: TGTGCCAGCAGTTCCGGGACACTTCACCAGGAGACCCAGTACTTC.

This clonotype appeared a single time. The chain joins TRBV5-1 to TRBJ1-1, with TRBD1 matching 9 bases. The CDR3 consists of 15 residues. Germline CDR1 is SGHRS and CDR2 is YFSETQ. Germline trimming cut 3 bases from V and 7 bases from J; bases unmatched to any gene: 10. The CDR3 DNA reads as TGCGCCAGCAGCTCAGGGGACAGGGAGTATTTTGAAGCTTTCTTT. Residues: CASSSGDREYFEAFF.

Notes on this clonotype: One junction end does not reproduce the germline sequence, and a read error may be involved. The chain combines TRBV20-1 with TRBJ2-5; 7 nucleotides match TRBD2. The J call could be wrong; TRBJ2-7 is a better fit for the DNA end. The CDR3 is made up of 13 amino acids. The germline gives CDR1 DFQATT, CDR2 SNEGSKA (reference sequence). For the CDR3, the DNA is TGTAGAACCCTTGGGGAGGGAACCTACGAGCAGTACTTC. It translates to CRTLGEGTYEQYF.

This clonotype has just a few counts. This chain joins TRBV6-1 and TRBJ2-5; 8 bases map to TRBD2. Germline CDR1 reads MNHNS; CDR2 reads SASEGT. The CDR3 length is 16 residues. Trimming at V came to 6 bases and at J to 1 base, leaving 10 bases not matched to a gene. The CDR3 here is CASRPNTLAAQETQYF. CDR3 bases: TGTGCCAGCAGGCCGAACACACTAGCGGCCCAAGAGACCCAGTACTTC.

This clonotype was picked up a small number of times. The CDR3 DNA sequence: TGTGCCAGCAGCTTCCATGTCAGGGGCCCTGAGCAGTTCTTC. Its protein is CASSFHVRGPEQFF. The V call is TRBV11-2, the J call TRBJ2-1; TRBD1 might be the D (6 bases). CDR3 length equals 14 residues. Trimming cost V 3 bases and J 9 bases, with 15 bases left between them. Per the germline V gene, CDR1 is SGHAT and CDR2 is FQNNGV.

This clonotype showed up just a few times. The CDR3 DNA reads TGTGCCAGCAGTTTATTAGAGAACACTGAAGCTTTCTTT. Encoded protein: CASSLLENTEAFF. V is TRBV12-3 or TRBV12-4 and J is TRBJ1-1; unclear D gene. V was shortened by 2 bases and J by 1 base, with 5 bases between the two germline ends. This CDR3 has 13 residues.

The chain combines TRBV7-9 with TRBJ1-6; TRBD1 matches 7 bases. The V segment lost 3 bases and the J segment 10 bases; nucleotides outside the gene matches: 3. CDR3 length: 13 amino acids. Germline assignment: CDR1 SEHNR and CDR2 FQNEAQ (reference sequence). The CDR3 region is CASSLTGNSPLHF. CDR3 bases: TGTGCCAGCAGCTTGACAGGGAACTCACCCCTCCACTTT.

The chain employs TRBV6-5 and TRBJ1-4; no clear D gene. This CDR3 is 12 amino acids long. The germline V and J ends were trimmed by 6 bases and 4 bases, with 6 bases remaining between them. From germline, CDR1 is MNHEY and CDR2 SVGAGI. DNA for the CDR3: TGTGCCAGCAGGGGGAATAATGAAAAACTGTTTTTT. Its protein is CASRGNNEKLFF.